These 9 T cell receptor beta chains were sequenced from one sample in a study of control samples from healthy donors and cancer patients. Only in-frame clones appear in the TCRdb table, and some are missing; sequencing was by immunoSEQ multiplex PCR. The top ten clones hold around 10% of a sample with approximately 84,000 clones, around 82% of them seen once. The specimen was blood. The receptors were sampled from a woman aged 55 to 70 in good health.

The CDR3 DNA is TGTGCCAGCAGTTACGACTGGCGCTATGGCTACACCTTC. Its translation is CASSYDWRYGYTF. The V and J genes are TRBV6-2 or TRBV6-3 and TRBJ1-2, with D unclear. The V gene's germline CDR1 is MNHEY and CDR2 SVGEGT. This CDR3 spans 13 amino acids. Between the trimmed V and J ends, which lost 2 bases and 4 bases, there was a span of 8 bases.

CDR3 region: CASSPGRNYGYTF. Here the CDR3 DNA reads TGTGCCAGCAGCCCCGGACGGAACTATGGCTACACCTTC. The chain is built from TRBV14 and TRBJ1-2, with D hard to call. The CDR3 is made up of 13 amino acids. Trimming shortened V by 4 bases and J by 2 bases, and 8 bases separated the two germline ends. Germline V gives CDR1 SGHDN, CDR2 FVKESK.

This clone was seen more than once but under ten times. The chain combines TRBV29-1 with TRBJ2-3; D is unresolved. The CDR3 totals 12 residues. Germline V gives CDR1 SQVTM, CDR2 ANQGSEA. Trimming stripped 6 bases from V and 6 bases from J, with 13 bases between. The CDR3 DNA reads TGCAGCGTCGACCCTTTACGGGATACGCAGTATTTT. Protein sequence: CSVDPLRDTQYF.

The chain uses TRBV28 and TRBJ2-7, with TRBD2 matching 10 bases. Germline lookup yields CDR1 MDHEN and CDR2 SYDVKM. The CDR3 is 15 residues long. J lost 2 bases, V lost 2 bases, and 3 bases had no gene match. The CDR3 spells CASSLPAGGPYEQYF. The CDR3 DNA reads TGTGCCAGCAGTTTACCAGCGGGAGGGCCCTACGAGCAGTACTTC. Together with reference TRBV28 and TRBJ2-7, the CDR3 gives the full variable domain: DVKVTQSSRYLVKRTGEKVFLECVQDMDHENMFWYRQDPGLGLRLIYFSYDVKMKEKGDIPEGYSVSREKKERFSLILESASTNQTSMYLCASSLPAGGPYEQYFGPGTRLTVT.

The J gene is TRBJ2-3, the V gene TRBV6-5; TRBD1 or TRBD2 may be the D gene (5 bases each). The CDR3 extends over 13 amino acids. Trimming cost V 8 bases and J 4 bases, with 13 bases left between them. Germline loops: CDR1 MNHEY, CDR2 SVGAGI. DNA of the CDR3: TGTGCCAGCGGGGACGGATTTGCAGATACGCAGTATTTT. Protein: CASGDGFADTQYF.

The chain recombines TRBV28 with TRBJ2-3; TRBD2 aligns across 13 bases. Germline CDR1 is MDHEN and CDR2 is SYDVKM. J was trimmed by 3 bases and V by 5 bases; bases with no gene match: 5. This CDR3 comprises 16 residues. For the CDR3, the DNA is TGTGCCAGCAGTGGCGGACTAGCGGGAGTGACAGATACGCAGTATTTT. Protein product: CASSGGLAGVTDTQYF.

J is TRBJ1-3 and V is TRBV4-1; D possibly corresponds to TRBD1 (5 bases). Germline V CDR1 and CDR2: MGHRA, YSYEKL. This CDR3 contains 18 residues. V was clipped by 0 bases and J by 0 bases, with 15 bases between them. This CDR3 is CASSQDRGQPGSGNTIYF. The CDR3 DNA follows: TGCGCCAGCAGCCAAGATAGGGGCCAGCCAGGCTCTGGAAACACCATATATTTT.

V is TRBV7-9 and J is TRBJ2-2; 7 bases are shared with TRBD2. The CDR3 contains 15 residues. Germline V gene data show CDR1 as SEHNR and CDR2 as FQNEAQ (reference sequence). The V segment lost 3 bases and the J segment 4 bases; nucleotides outside the gene matches: 5. The CDR3 sequence: CASSLGGRTTGELFF. Written as DNA, the CDR3 is TGTGCCAGCAGCTTGGGGGGGAGGACCACCGGGGAGCTGTTTTTT.

CDR3 DNA sequence: TGCGCCAGCAGCTTCGCCCTGGGACAGGCGGCCGAATCCTACGAGCAGTACTTC. Translating it yields CASSFALGQAAESYEQYF. The chain combines TRBV5-1 with TRBJ2-7, with 8 positions matching TRBD1. This CDR3 is 18 amino acids long. J gave up 1 base and V 2 bases, and 14 bases lay outside the gene matches. Germline CDR1 reads SGHRS; CDR2 reads YFSETQ. Full variable domain (outside the CDR3, taken from reference TRBV5-1 and TRBJ2-7): KAGVTQTPRYLIKTRGQQVTLSCSPISGHRSVSWYQQTPGQGLQFLFEYFSETQRNKGNFPGRFSGRQFSNSRSEMNVSTLELGDSALYLCASSFALGQAAESYEQYFGPGTRLTVT.